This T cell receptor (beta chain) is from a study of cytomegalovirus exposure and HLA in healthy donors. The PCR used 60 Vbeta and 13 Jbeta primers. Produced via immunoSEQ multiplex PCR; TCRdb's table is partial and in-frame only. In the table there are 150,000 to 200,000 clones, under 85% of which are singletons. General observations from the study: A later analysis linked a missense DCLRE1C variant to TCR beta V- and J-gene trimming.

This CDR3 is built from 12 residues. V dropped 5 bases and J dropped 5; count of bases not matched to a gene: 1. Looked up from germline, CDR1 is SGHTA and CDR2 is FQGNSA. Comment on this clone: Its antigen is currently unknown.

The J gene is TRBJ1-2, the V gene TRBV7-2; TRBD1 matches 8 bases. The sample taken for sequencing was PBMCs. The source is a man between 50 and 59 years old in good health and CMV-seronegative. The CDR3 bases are TGTGCCAGCAGCAGACAGGGGTATGGCTACACCTTC. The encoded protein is CASSRQGYGYTF.